This T cell receptor (beta chain) is drawn from a study of Ad26.COV2.S vaccination and SARS-CoV-2 variants. Across the whole study: Into the muscle, Ad26.COV2.S was dosed once or twice, 56 days apart. Findings of the study overall: Measurements of TCR breadth and depth may have given underestimates of the total T cell responses.

This CDR3 region has 15 residues. Germline CDR1 is LNHDA and CDR2 is SQIVND (reference sequence). V was clipped by 2 bases and J by 2 bases, with 13 bases between them. The treatment was: some 20 received Ad26.COV2.S at low or high dose, single or two shots; 5 received placebo; per-sample allocation not given. Sampling took place 63 days after the first vaccine or placebo injection. Donor was an adult aged 18-55 years in Boston. Vaccine was an Ad26 vector expressing Wuhan-strain SARS-CoV-2 spike. On this clone itself: Its antigen is undetermined.

Only in-frame clones appear in the TCRdb table, and some are missing; sequencing was by immunoSEQ multiplex PCR. The sample yields approximately 420,000 clones, more than 75% seen once. This specimen consisted of peripheral blood, obtained in a trial of Ad26.COV2.S vaccine versus placebo. The gene calls are TRBV19 and TRBJ2-7; possible D gene TRBD2, 6 bases. This receptor was identified in a person between 18 and 59 years old who received the Ad26.COV2.S COVID-19 vaccine or a placebo. CDR3 region: CASSIRAGSTYEQYF. CDR3 nucleotide sequence: TGTGCCAGTAGTATAAGGGCGGGGTCTACCTACGAGCAGTACTTC.